This T cell receptor (beta chain) was recovered during a study of blood T cell repertoires in COVID-19. Study details: Researchers got acute and convalescent COVID-19 samples from the United States, Italy and Spain.

The assay was immunoSEQ multiplex PCR, and TCRdb's table has in-frame clones only and misses some. The data show about 330,000 clones, roughly 90% seen once. The CDR3 is 19 residues long. This TCR was recovered from a woman between 50 and 59 years old with active or convalescent COVID-19. Sequencing used peripheral blood. This chain joins TRBV21-1 and TRBJ1-2. TRBV21-1 has pseudogene status. In nucleotides, the CDR3 is TGTGCCAGCAGCAAAGGGGGGGGATCCGTCGTTCTAACTTCCTATGGCTACACCTTC. Its translation is CASSKGGGSVVLTSYGYTF.